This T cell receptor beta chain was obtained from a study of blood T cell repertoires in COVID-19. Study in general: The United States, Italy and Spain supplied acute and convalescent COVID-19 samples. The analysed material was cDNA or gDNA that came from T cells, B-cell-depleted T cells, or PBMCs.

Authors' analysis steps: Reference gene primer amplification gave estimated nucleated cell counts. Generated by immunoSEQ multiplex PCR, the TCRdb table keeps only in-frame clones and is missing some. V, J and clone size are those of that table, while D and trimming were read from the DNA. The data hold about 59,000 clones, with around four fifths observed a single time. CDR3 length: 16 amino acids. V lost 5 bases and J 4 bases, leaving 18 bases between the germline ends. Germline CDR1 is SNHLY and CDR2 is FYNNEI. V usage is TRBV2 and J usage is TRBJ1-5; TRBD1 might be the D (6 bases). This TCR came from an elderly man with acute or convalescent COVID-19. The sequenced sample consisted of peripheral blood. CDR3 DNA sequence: TGTGCCAGCAGTACTACAGCGCGGACAGATAATCAGCCCCAGCATTTT. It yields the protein CASSTTARTDNQPQHF. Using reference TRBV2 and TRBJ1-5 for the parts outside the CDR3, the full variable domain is EPEVTQTPSHQVTQMGQEVILRCVPISNHLYFYWYRQILGQKVEFLVSFYNNEISEKSEIFDDQFSVERPDGSNFTLKIRSTKLEDSAMYFCASSTTARTDNQPQHFGDGTRLSIL.